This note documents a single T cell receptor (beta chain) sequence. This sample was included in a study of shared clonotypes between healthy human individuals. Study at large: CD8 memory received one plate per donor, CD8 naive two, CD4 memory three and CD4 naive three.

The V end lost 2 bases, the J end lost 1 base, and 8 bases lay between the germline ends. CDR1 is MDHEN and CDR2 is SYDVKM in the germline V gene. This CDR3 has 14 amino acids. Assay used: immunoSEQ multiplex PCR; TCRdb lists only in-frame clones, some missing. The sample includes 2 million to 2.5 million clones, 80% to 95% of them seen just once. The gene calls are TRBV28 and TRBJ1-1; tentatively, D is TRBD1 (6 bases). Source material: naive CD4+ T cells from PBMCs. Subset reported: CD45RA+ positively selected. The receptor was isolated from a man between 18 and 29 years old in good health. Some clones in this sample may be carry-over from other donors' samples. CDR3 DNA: TGTGCCAGCAGTTTAAAGGGGGGGAACACTGAAGCTTTCTTT. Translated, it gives CASSLKGGNTEAFF.